Shown below are 14 T cell receptor beta chains from a single sample sequenced in a study of monozygotic twins with inflammatory bowel disease. After re-calling the 5' RACE reads, TCRdb lists one entry per CDR3 protein, DNA absent. This table lists 150,000 to 200,000 distinct CDR3 sequences. Sequenced: blood. These receptor sequences come from a human donor with ulcerative colitis or Crohn's disease, or a healthy co-twin of an affected twin (not recorded which).

This sequence joins TRBV7-2 and TRBJ1-1; TCRdb proposes TRBD1, but this gene call is untestable without DNA. Germline V gene lookup returns CDR1 SGHTA and CDR2 FQGNSA. The CDR3 runs 14 residues. The CDR3 protein is CASSLSRASTEAFF.

V gene TRBV19 combines with J gene TRBJ2-3. Germline V gene data show CDR1 as LNHDA and CDR2 as SQIVND (reference sequence). There are 15 residues in the CDR3. CDR3 region: CASTTHYSGTDTQYF.

The CDR3 is CASSLASGEGEKLFF. The chain has TRBV5-1 and TRBJ1-4; the TRBD1 assignment by TCRdb is unverifiable without DNA. Germline-derived CDR1 and CDR2 are SGHRS and YFSETQ. CDR3 size: 15 residues.

The chain carries TRBV20-1 and TRBJ2-5; the TRBD2 assignment by TCRdb is unverifiable without DNA. The CDR3 covers 15 residues. The germline CDR1 and CDR2 sequences are DFQATT and SNEGSKA (reference sequence). CDR3 amino acids: CSARVGGSGVETQYF.

V usage is TRBV7-3 and J usage is TRBJ2-3. Germline lookup yields CDR1 SGHTA and CDR2 FQGTGA. The length of the CDR3 is 13 residues. CDR3: CASSQAGTDTQYF.

This chain joins TRBV5-1 and TRBJ2-2; no DNA is available, so the TRBD1 call from TCRdb remains unchecked. The CDR3 runs 14 residues. Germline V lookup: CDR1 SGHRS, CDR2 YFSETQ. CDR3 residues: CASSPGTSTGELFF.

This rearrangement joins TRBV7-2 to TRBJ2-1; checking the TCRdb D call of TRBD1 is not possible without DNA. Germline CDR1 is SGHTA and CDR2 is FQGNSA. The CDR3 spans 15 residues. The CDR3 loop reads CASSPPGDRGHEQFF. Based on the CDR3 plus reference TRBV7-2 and TRBJ2-1, the full variable domain is GAGVSQSPSNKVTEKGKDVELRCDPISGHTALYWYRQSLGQGLEFLIYFQGNSAPDKSGLPSDRFSAERTGGSVSTLTIQRTQQEDSAVYLCASSPPGDRGHEQFFGPGTRLTVL.

The gene calls are TRBV24-1 and TRBJ2-2; the D call of TRBD1 rests on TCRdb alone, since no DNA is present to check it. The CDR3 has 19 residues. CDR1 KGHDR and CDR2 SFDVKD come from the germline V gene. This chain's CDR3 is CATSGRTGSPLPDTGELFF.

This sequence joins TRBV5-1 and TRBJ2-3; TCRdb outputs TRBD2, but without DNA this stays unchecked. This CDR3 comprises 14 residues. Per the germline V gene, CDR1 is SGHRS and CDR2 is YFSETQ. The CDR3 is CASSPGGPVDTQYF.

The V and J genes are TRBV10-1 and TRBJ2-1; TCRdb names TRBD2, which stays unverified in the absence of DNA. The germline gives CDR1 WNHNN, CDR2 SYGVQD (reference sequence). There are 12 residues in the CDR3. CDR3 amino acids: CASSASPNEQFF.

V gene TRBV29-1 combines with J gene TRBJ2-1; as DNA is missing, the TRBD2 call by TCRdb cannot be tested. The CDR3 is 12 amino acids. Looked up from germline, CDR1 is SQVTM and CDR2 is ANQGSEA. The CDR3 protein is CSVTPTNNEQFF.

This chain links TRBV18 with TRBJ2-1; TCRdb's D call of TRBD2 is untestable without DNA. This CDR3 comprises 15 residues. Germline V gives CDR1 KGHSH, CDR2 LQKENI. The CDR3 region is CASSIAGGPGDEQFF.

The chain uses TRBV18 and TRBJ2-3. The CDR3 covers 15 residues. CDR1 is KGHSH and CDR2 is LQKENI in the germline V gene. The CDR3 protein is CASSPPRQGTDTQYF.

The chain carries TRBV5-1 and TRBJ1-2. The CDR3 has 15 residues. In germline, CDR1 is SGHRS, CDR2 YFSETQ. The CDR3 is CASSLFTAGSYGYTF.